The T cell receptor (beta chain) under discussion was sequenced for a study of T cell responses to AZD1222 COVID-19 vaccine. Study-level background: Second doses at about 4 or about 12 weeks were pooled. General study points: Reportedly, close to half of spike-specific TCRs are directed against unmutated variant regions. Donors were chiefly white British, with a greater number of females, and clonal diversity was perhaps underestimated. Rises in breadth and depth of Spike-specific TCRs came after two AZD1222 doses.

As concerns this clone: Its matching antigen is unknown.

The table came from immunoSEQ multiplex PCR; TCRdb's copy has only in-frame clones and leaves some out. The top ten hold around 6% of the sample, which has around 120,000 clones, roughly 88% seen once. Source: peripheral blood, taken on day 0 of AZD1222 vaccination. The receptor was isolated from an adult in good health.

The CDR3 bases are TGCAGCGCGGGACAGGTGTCCTCTGAAGCTTTCTTT. It is translated as CSAGQVSSEAFF. The rearrangement links TRBV29-1 to TRBJ1-1; 8 nucleotides line up with TRBD1. The germline gives CDR1 SQVTM, CDR2 ANQGSEA. Trimming removed 7 bases from V and 6 bases from J; junction bases left unmatched: 7. The CDR3 totals 12 residues.